A single sample is the source of the 32 T cell receptor beta chains below, sequenced in a study of OX40 agonist ivuxolimab in advanced cancers. Here immunoSEQ multiplex PCR was the method, and the copy in TCRdb shows in-frame clones only, minus some. The sample includes approximately 120,000 clones, roughly 90% of them seen just once. The sequencing here drew on CD4+ or CD8+ T cells sorted from blood, taken in a trial of the OX40 agonist ivuxolimab. These receptors all stem from an adult with an advanced solid tumor such as melanoma, head and neck, liver or kidney cancer.

The V gene is TRBV27, the J gene TRBJ2-7; 11 positions match TRBD2. The germline V gene encodes CDR1 MNHEY and CDR2 SMNVEV (reference sequence). This CDR3 contains 15 residues. The V and J ends lost 6 bases and 3 bases, in that order; junction bases with no gene match: 7. The CDR3 is CASSPGTSGYYEQYF. The CDR3 DNA follows: TGTGCCAGCAGCCCGGGGACTAGCGGATACTACGAGCAGTACTTC.

The chain has TRBV6-1 and TRBJ2-7; the D gene could be TRBD1 or TRBD2 (6 bases each). This CDR3 has 15 amino acids. The germline V gene encodes CDR1 MNHNS and CDR2 SASEGT. V was cut by 2 bases and J by 3 bases, with 14 bases left in between. The CDR3 region has the DNA TGTGCCAGCAGTGAACTAGGGGGGCAAGACTACGAGCAGTACTTC. This translates into CASSELGGQDYEQYF.

The rearrangement links TRBV28 to TRBJ1-5; TRBD1 matches 7 bases. CDR1 is MDHEN, CDR2 SYDVKM, per germline. V was clipped by 4 bases and J by 0 bases; unmatched bases: 6. The CDR3 is 16 residues long. The CDR3 DNA follows: TGTGCCAGCAGTTCGGACAGGAGCTATAGCAATCAGCCCCAGCATTTT. Residues: CASSSDRSYSNQPQHF.

V and J are TRBV19 and TRBJ1-5; 7 positions match TRBD1. The germline V gene has CDR1 LNHDA and CDR2 SQIVND (reference sequence). The CDR3 is 14 residues long. The V segment lost 5 bases and the J segment 4 bases; nucleotides outside the gene matches: 5. DNA of the CDR3: TGTGCCAGTAGTCCGGACAGGACGAATCAGCCCCAGCATTTT. It encodes CASSPDRTNQPQHF.

The chain couples TRBV27 to TRBJ2-4; TRBD1 aligns across 8 bases. With 5 bases clipped from V and 1 base from J, the junction kept 7 bases outside the gene matches. The CDR3 extends over 16 amino acids. CDR1 is MNHEY, CDR2 SMNVEV, per germline (reference sequence). The CDR3 region is CASSPWTGTAKNIQYF. CDR3 nucleotides: TGTGCCAGCAGTCCATGGACAGGGACGGCCAAAAACATTCAGTACTTC.

The genes are TRBV6-6 and TRBJ2-5; TRBD1 might be the D (7 bases). Germline V gene data show CDR1 as MNHNY and CDR2 as SVGAGI (reference sequence). The CDR3 loop spans 15 amino acids. V lost 6 bases, J lost 5 bases, and 19 bases lay in between. The CDR3 here is CASSQGDSPRETQYF. As DNA, the CDR3 is TGTGCCAGCAGCCAGGGGGACTCCCCCAGGGAGACCCAGTACTTC.

V usage is TRBV5-4 and J usage is TRBJ1-1; 7 bases agree with TRBD1. This CDR3 region has 14 residues. CDR1 and CDR2 from the germline V gene are SGHNT and YYREEE (reference sequence). V lost 4 bases and J lost 8; bases outside the gene matches: 11. The CDR3 is CASSPGTVNSEAFF. The CDR3 bases are TGTGCCAGCAGCCCCGGGACAGTAAATTCCGAAGCTTTCTTT.

The chain combines TRBV19 with TRBJ2-2; 9 bases agree with TRBD1. The germline V gene has CDR1 LNHDA and CDR2 SQIVND (reference sequence). CDR3 size: 14 residues. V lost 6 bases to trimming and J lost 5 bases; unmatched junction nucleotides: 4. The CDR3, as DNA: TGTGCCAGTAGAAAAGGGACAGGGACCGGGGAGCTGTTTTTT. Its translation: CASRKGTGTGELFF. Full variable domain (rest looked up from reference TRBV19 and TRBJ2-2): DGGITQSPKYLFRKEGQNVTLSCEQNLNHDAMYWYRQDPGQGLRLIYYSQIVNDFQKGDIAEGYSVSREKKESFPLTVTSAQKNPTAFYLCASRKGTGTGELFFGEGSRLTVL.

The chain joins TRBV25-1 to TRBJ2-7; D is undetermined. There are 13 residues in the CDR3. From germline, CDR1 is MGHDK and CDR2 SYGVNS. The V end was cut by 7 bases, the J end by 3 bases, with 13 bases between. CDR3 sequence reads: CASTNAHSYEQYF. The DNA of the CDR3 is TGTGCCAGCACTAATGCCCACAGCTACGAGCAGTACTTC.

This sequence joins TRBV11-2 and TRBJ2-1; D gene uncertain. CDR3 length equals 13 residues. Per germline, CDR1 SGHAT and CDR2 FQNNGV. Trimming removed 0 bases at V and 9 bases at J, with 9 bases between. DNA for the CDR3: TGTGCCAGCAGCTTAGAAAGTTGGGGTGAGCAGTTCTTC. It translates to CASSLESWGEQFF.

The chain employs TRBV6-1 and TRBJ1-1, with 10 bases that match TRBD1. The CDR3 is made up of 15 amino acids. Trimming cost V 4 bases and J 9 bases; bases outside gene matches: 11. Germline lookup yields CDR1 MNHNS and CDR2 SASEGT. CDR3 region: CASSAPGQGMQKAFF. The DNA of the CDR3 is TGTGCCAGCAGTGCTCCGGGACAGGGGATGCAAAAAGCTTTCTTT.

This CDR3 reads CASTWENGYTF. CDR3 DNA: TGTGCCAGCACTTGGGAGAATGGCTACACCTTC. V usage is TRBV28 and J usage is TRBJ1-2; D unresolved. The germline V gene has CDR1 MDHEN and CDR2 SYDVKM. CDR3 length: 11 amino acids. The V and J ends lost 7 bases and 6 bases respectively, with 9 bases between them.

This clone was seen a handful of times. One end of the junction is discordant with germline, which a read error may explain. The chain uses TRBV7-7 and TRBJ2-1, with D unclear. CDR3 length equals 13 residues. Germline CDR1 and CDR2: SSHAT and FNYEAQ (reference sequence). The CDR3 is CASSLAHLGEQFF. In DNA, the CDR3 is TGTGCTAGCAGCTTAGCCCACCTCGGCGAGCAGTTCTTC.

This chain uses TRBV7-2 with TRBJ2-2; D may be TRBD1 (5 bases). The V end was cut by 5 bases, the J end by 5 bases, with 15 bases between. Germline CDR1 SGHTA, CDR2 FQGNSA. This CDR3 is built from 15 residues. The CDR3 region is CASSPGPFRTGELFF. CDR3 nucleotide sequence: TGTGCCAGCAGCCCAGGGCCCTTTAGAACCGGGGAGCTGTTTTTT.

V usage is TRBV28 and J usage is TRBJ1-2, with a weak D call TRBD1 (6 bases). V lost 4 bases, J lost 5 bases, and 20 bases lay in between. This CDR3 is built from 16 residues. In germline, CDR1 is MDHEN, CDR2 SYDVKM. Here the CDR3 DNA reads TGTGCCAGCAGTTCCGAGGGGCTAGGGGGTTGGTATGGCTACACCTTC. Translating gives CASSSEGLGGWYGYTF.

This chain connects TRBV5-1 to TRBJ2-4; possibly TRBD2 for D (7 bases). Looked up from germline, CDR1 is SGHRS and CDR2 is YFSETQ. This CDR3 spans 15 amino acids. Trimming stripped 4 bases from V and 0 bases from J, with 11 bases between. The chain's CDR3 is CASSGGAIAKNIQYF. The CDR3 nucleotides are TGCGCCAGCAGCGGGGGGGCGATAGCCAAAAACATTCAGTACTTC.

This clone was counted once. At the DNA level, this CDR3 is encoded by other sequences in the same sample as well. The CDR3 DNA reads as TGTGCCAGCAGCGGACCACAGGGCTATCAGCCCCAGCATTTT. Its protein product is CASSGPQGYQPQHF. The rearrangement links TRBV28 to TRBJ1-5; weak D call: TRBD1 (6 bases). The CDR3 sequence is 14 residues long. Trimming removed 6 bases from V and 5 bases from J, with 14 bases in between. Germline V gives CDR1 MDHEN, CDR2 SYDVKM.

This chain uses TRBV4-3 with TRBJ2-1; no firm D call. Deletions cut 4 bases from V and 4 bases from J, with 8 bases between. This CDR3 has 13 residues. Germline V gene sequence: CDR1 LGHNA, CDR2 YSLEER. The CDR3: CASSRGKYNEQFF. In DNA, the CDR3 is TGCGCCAGCAGCCGGGGAAAGTACAATGAGCAGTTCTTC.

In DNA, the CDR3 is TGTGCCAGCCCCGGGACAGGCTCCAGAGTTTATAGCAATCAGCCCCAGCATTTT. This translates into CASPGTGSRVYSNQPQHF. The rearrangement links TRBV21-1 to TRBJ1-5; the table's D call of TRBD1 was not tested on the DNA. TRBV21-1 is designated a pseudogene. This CDR3 spans 18 amino acids.

The CDR3 region has the DNA TGTGCCAGCAGTTACAGGGATAACACTGAAGCTTTCTTT. This translates into CASSYRDNTEAFF. The chain links TRBV6-5 to TRBJ1-1; D is ambiguous. The germline CDR1 and CDR2 sequences are MNHEY and SVGAGI. Trimming took off 2 bases at V and 2 bases at J, with 6 bases between the two ends. The CDR3 is 13 amino acids.

CDR3 nucleotide sequence: TGTGCCAGCACCCAGGGGGGACCGGGGGAAAAACTGTTTTTT. Translation: CASTQGGPGEKLFF. The chain links TRBV28 to TRBJ1-4, with TRBD1 matching 7 bases. The CDR3 covers 14 residues. With 7 bases clipped from V and 8 bases from J, the junction kept 10 bases outside the gene matches. Germline CDR1 MDHEN, CDR2 SYDVKM.

The rearrangement joins TRBV19 to TRBJ2-5; 9 positions match TRBD1. In germline, CDR1 is LNHDA, CDR2 SQIVND (reference sequence). The J segment lost 4 bases and the V segment lost 4 bases, leaving 7 bases of the junction unmatched. This CDR3 has 15 residues. The CDR3 DNA sequence: TGTGCCAGTAGTAGGTCGGACAGGGGAGGAGAGACCCAGTACTTC. This codes for CASSRSDRGGETQYF.

This chain links TRBV7-2 with TRBJ1-2, with D perhaps matching TRBD1 (5 bases). Germline CDR1 SGHTA, CDR2 FQGNSA. V was shortened by 1 base and J by 4 bases, with 19 bases between the two germline ends. The CDR3 runs 17 residues. The CDR3 DNA is TGTGCCAGCAGCTTAGGGGAGGGGATTCCGCCTACCTATGGCTACACCTTC. It encodes CASSLGEGIPPTYGYTF.

The V gene is TRBV4-3, the J gene TRBJ2-7; unclear D gene. V gave up 0 bases and J gave up 5 bases, with 8 bases separating them. CDR1 and CDR2 from the germline V gene are LGHNA and YSLEER. The length of the CDR3 is 13 residues. In nucleotides, the CDR3 is TGCGCCAGCAGCCAAGACTCGGCCAACGAGCAGTACTTC. This encodes CASSQDSANEQYF.

This chain connects TRBV28 to TRBJ2-2; perhaps TRBD2 as D (5 bases). The CDR3 length is 15 residues. The germline gives CDR1 MDHEN, CDR2 SYDVKM. V lost 6 bases to trimming and J lost 0 bases, with 11 bases between them. The CDR3 DNA sequence: TGTGCCAGCAGGGATGGAGGCGCGAACACCGGGGAGCTGTTTTTT. Its protein is CASRDGGANTGELFF.

The V and J genes are TRBV5-1 and TRBJ1-4; D remains unclear. Germline-derived CDR1 and CDR2 are SGHRS and YFSETQ. The length of the CDR3 is 16 residues. V was pared by 0 bases and J by 0 bases, with 9 bases between. CDR3 amino acids: CASSLAPRATNEKLFF. DNA for the CDR3: TGCGCCAGCAGCTTGGCCCCTAGGGCAACTAATGAAAAACTGTTTTTT.

V and J are TRBV4-2 and TRBJ2-5; 8 bases match TRBD2. The germline gives CDR1 LGHNA, CDR2 YNFKEQ. The V gene end was trimmed by 3 bases and the J gene end by 2 bases; junction bases not matched to a gene: 8. The CDR3 has 16 residues. The CDR3 loop is CASSHQAGTSQETQYF. CDR3 coding DNA: TGTGCCAGCAGCCATCAAGCCGGGACTAGTCAAGAGACCCAGTACTTC.

The chain links TRBV30 to TRBJ2-4; D may be TRBD1 or TRBD2 (6 bases each). The V end lost 2 bases, the J end lost 8 bases, and 16 bases lay between the germline ends. CDR1 GTSNPN and CDR2 SVGIG come from the germline V gene (reference sequence). The CDR3 length is 14 residues. In DNA, the CDR3 is TGTGCCTGGAGTTGGCCGGGGGCTGGGGACATTCAGTACTTC. This translates into CAWSWPGAGDIQYF.

The rearrangement links TRBV28 to TRBJ1-5; 8 bases map to TRBD1. Germline V CDR1 and CDR2: MDHEN, SYDVKM. The trim removed 5 bases at V and 3 bases at J, leaving 9 bases unmatched. The CDR3 spans 16 residues. The CDR3 DNA follows: TGTGCCAGCAGTCCCCCCGGACAGGGCAACAATCAGCCCCAGCATTTT. This codes for CASSPPGQGNNQPQHF.

The chain is built from TRBV5-1 and TRBJ2-7; 13 nucleotides line up with TRBD2. The V segment lost 0 bases and the J segment 1 base; nucleotides outside the gene matches: 4. In germline, CDR1 is SGHRS, CDR2 YFSETQ. CDR3 length: 17 residues. The CDR3 DNA is TGCGCCAGCAGCTTGGGGGGACTAGCGGGAACTTCCTACGAGCAGTACTTC. Translated: CASSLGGLAGTSYEQYF.

The chain joins TRBV4-1 to TRBJ1-2; 12 bases are a match to TRBD1. V lost 5 bases to trimming and J lost 4 bases; unmatched junction nucleotides: 8. Germline V lookup: CDR1 MGHRA, CDR2 YSYEKL. This CDR3 is built from 16 residues. The chain's CDR3 is CASSGDRGLLSYGYTF. As DNA, the CDR3 is TGCGCCAGCAGCGGGGACAGGGGGCTACTTTCCTATGGCTACACCTTC.

The chain recombines TRBV6-1 with TRBJ2-3; no definite D call. CDR1 is MNHNS and CDR2 is SASEGT in the germline V gene. Trimming removed 3 bases at V and 4 bases at J, with 14 bases between. The CDR3 totals 15 residues. CDR3 bases: TGTGCCAGCAGTGAGCAGGCGAATTCCCCAGATACGCAGTATTTT. Translating it yields CASSEQANSPDTQYF.